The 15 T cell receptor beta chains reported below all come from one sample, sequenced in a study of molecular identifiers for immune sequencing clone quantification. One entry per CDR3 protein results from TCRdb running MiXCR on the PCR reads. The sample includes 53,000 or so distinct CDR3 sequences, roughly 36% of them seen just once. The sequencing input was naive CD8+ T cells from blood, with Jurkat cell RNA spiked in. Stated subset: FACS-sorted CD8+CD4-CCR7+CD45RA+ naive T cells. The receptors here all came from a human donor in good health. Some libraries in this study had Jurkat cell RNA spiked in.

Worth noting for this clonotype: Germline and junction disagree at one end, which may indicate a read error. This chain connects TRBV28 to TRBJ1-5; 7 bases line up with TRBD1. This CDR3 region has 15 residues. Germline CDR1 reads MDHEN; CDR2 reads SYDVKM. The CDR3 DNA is TGTGCCAGCAGTTTAGACAGGGCAAGCAATCGGCCCCAGCATTTT. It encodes CASSLDRASNRPQHF.

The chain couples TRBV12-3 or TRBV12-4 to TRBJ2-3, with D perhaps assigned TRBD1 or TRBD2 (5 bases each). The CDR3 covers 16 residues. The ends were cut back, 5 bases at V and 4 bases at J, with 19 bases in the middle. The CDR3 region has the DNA TGTGCCAGCAGTAGAGCAGGGAGAGTAGGTTCAGATACGCAGTATTTT. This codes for CASSRAGRVGSDTQYF.

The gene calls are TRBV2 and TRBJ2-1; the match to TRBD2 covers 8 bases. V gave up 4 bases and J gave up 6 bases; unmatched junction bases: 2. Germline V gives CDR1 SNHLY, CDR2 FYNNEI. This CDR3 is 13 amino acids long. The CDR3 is CASSVGTSNEQFF. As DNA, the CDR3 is TGTGCCAGCAGTGTCGGGACTAGCAATGAGCAGTTCTTC.

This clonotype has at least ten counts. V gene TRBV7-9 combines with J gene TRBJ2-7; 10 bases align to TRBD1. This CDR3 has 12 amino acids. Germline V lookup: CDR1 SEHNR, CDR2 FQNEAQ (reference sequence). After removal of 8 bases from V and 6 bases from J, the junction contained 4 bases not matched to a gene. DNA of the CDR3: TGTGCCAGCGGATGGACAGGGGGCGAGCAGTACTTC. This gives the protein CASGWTGGEQYF.

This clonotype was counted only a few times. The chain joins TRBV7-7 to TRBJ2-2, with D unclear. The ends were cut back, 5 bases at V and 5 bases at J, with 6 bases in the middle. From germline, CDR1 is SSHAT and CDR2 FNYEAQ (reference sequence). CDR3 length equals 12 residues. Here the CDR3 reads CASSPETGELFF. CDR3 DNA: TGTGCCAGCAGCCCTGAAACCGGGGAGCTGTTTTTT.

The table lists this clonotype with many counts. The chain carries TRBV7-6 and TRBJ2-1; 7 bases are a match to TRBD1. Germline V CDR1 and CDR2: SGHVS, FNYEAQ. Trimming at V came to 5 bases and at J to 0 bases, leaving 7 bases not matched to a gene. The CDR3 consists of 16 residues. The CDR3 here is CASSLKQGPSYNEQFF. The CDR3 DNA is TGTGCCAGCAGCCTAAAACAGGGGCCCTCCTACAATGAGCAGTTCTTC.

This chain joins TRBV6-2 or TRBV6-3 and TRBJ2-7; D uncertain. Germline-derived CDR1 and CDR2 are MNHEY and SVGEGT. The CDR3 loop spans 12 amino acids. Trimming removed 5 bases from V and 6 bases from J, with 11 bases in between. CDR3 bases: TGTGCCAGCAGTGACCGGCCCCTCGAGCAGTACTTC. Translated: CASSDRPLEQYF.

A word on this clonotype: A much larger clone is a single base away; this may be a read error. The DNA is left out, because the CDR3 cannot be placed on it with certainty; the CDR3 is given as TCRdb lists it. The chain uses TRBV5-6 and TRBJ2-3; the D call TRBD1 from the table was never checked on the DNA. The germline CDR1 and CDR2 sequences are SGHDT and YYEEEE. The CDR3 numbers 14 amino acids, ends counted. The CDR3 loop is CASSVGTGADTQDF.

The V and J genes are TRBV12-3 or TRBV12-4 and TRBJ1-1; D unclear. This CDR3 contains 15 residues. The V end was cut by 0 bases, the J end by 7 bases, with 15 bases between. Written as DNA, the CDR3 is TGTGCCAGCAGTTTAGCTTTAACAGACGAGGATGAAGCTTTCTTT. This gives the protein CASSLALTDEDEAFF.

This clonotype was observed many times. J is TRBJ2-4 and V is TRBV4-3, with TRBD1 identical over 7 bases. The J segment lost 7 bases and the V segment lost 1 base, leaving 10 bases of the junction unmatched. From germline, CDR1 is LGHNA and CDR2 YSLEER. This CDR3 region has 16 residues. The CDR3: CASSQVLQTGKNIQYF. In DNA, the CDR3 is TGCGCCAGCAGCCAAGTTTTACAGACAGGGAAGAACATTCAGTACTTC.

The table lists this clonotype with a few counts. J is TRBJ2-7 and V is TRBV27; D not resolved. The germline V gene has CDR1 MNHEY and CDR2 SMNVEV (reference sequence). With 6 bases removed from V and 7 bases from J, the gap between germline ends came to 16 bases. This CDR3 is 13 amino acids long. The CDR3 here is CASSTIPRREQYF. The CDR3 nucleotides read TGTGCCAGCAGCACCATCCCCCGCCGGGAGCAGTACTTC.

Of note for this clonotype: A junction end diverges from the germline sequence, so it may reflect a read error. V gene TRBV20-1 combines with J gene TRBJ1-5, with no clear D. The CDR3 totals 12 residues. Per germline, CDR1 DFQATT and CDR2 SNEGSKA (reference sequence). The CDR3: CSAFAGNQPLHF. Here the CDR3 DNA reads TGCAGTGCTTTCGCAGGAAATCAGCCCCTGCATTTT.

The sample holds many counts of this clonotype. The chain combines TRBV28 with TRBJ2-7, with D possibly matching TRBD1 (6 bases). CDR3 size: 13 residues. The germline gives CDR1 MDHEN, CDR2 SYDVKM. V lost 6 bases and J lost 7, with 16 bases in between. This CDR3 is CASSLRQAKEQYF. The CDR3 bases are TGTGCCAGCAGCCTCCGACAGGCCAAAGAGCAGTACTTC.

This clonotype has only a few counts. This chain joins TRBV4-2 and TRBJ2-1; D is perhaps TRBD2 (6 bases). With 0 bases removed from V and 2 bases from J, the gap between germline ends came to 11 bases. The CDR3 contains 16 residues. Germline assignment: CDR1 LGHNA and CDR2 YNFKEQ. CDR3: CASSQDLASPYNEQFF. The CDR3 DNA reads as TGTGCCAGCAGCCAAGATCTAGCGTCGCCCTACAATGAGCAGTTCTTC.

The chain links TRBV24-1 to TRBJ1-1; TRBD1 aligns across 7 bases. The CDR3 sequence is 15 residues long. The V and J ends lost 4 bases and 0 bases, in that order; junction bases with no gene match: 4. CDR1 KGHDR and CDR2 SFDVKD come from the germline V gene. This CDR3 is CATSDTGEMNTEAFF. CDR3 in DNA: TGTGCCACCAGTGACACAGGGGAAATGAACACTGAAGCTTTCTTT.